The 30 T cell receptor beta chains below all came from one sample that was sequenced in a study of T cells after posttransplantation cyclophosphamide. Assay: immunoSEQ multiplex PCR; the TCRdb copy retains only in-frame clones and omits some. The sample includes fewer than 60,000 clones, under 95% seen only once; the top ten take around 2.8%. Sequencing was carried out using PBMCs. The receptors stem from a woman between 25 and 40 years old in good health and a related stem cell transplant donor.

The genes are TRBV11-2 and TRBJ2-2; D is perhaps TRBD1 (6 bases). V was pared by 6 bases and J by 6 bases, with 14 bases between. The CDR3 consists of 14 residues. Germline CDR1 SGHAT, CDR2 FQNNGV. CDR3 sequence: CASRVTGYPGELFF. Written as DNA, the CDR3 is TGTGCCAGCAGGGTAACAGGGTACCCCGGGGAGCTGTTTTTT.

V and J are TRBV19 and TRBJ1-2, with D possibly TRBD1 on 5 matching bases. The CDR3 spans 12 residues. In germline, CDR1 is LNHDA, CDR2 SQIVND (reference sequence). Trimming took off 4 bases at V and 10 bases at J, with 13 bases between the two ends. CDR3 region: CASSTGGGTYTF. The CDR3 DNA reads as TGTGCCAGTAGTACCGGGGGGGGAACCTACACCTTC.

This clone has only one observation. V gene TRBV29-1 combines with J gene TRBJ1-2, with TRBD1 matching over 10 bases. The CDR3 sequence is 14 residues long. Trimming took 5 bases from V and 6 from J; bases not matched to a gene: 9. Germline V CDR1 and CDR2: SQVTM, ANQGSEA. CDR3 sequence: CSVFRTGGLDGYTF. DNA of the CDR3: TGCAGCGTTTTTAGGACAGGGGGTCTCGATGGCTACACCTTC.

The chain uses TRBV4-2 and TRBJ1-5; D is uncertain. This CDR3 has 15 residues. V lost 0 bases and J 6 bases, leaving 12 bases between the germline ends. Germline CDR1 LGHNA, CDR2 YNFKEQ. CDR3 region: CASSQDLGSGQPQHF. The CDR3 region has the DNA TGTGCCAGCAGCCAAGATCTGGGAAGCGGTCAGCCCCAGCATTTT.

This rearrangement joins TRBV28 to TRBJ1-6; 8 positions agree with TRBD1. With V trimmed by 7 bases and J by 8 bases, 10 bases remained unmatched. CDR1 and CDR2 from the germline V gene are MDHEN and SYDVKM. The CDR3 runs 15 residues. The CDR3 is CASKLYLTGDSPLHF. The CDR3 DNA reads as TGTGCCAGCAAACTCTATTTGACAGGGGATTCACCCCTCCACTTT.

The CDR3 DNA reads TGTGCCAGCAGCGCCTGGACTAATCAGCCCCAGCATTTT. Amino acid sequence: CASSAWTNQPQHF. This chain joins TRBV5-6 and TRBJ1-5, with no clear D. Germline V gene data show CDR1 as SGHDT and CDR2 as YYEEEE. The length of the CDR3 is 13 residues. V was cut by 4 bases and J by 4 bases, with 9 bases left in between.

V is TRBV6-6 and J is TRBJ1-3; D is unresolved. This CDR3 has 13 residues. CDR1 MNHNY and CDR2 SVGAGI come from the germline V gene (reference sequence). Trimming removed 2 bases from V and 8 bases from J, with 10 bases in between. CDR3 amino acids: CASSYRGGDTIYF. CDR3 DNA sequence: TGTGCCAGCAGTTACCGTGGAGGTGACACCATATATTTT.

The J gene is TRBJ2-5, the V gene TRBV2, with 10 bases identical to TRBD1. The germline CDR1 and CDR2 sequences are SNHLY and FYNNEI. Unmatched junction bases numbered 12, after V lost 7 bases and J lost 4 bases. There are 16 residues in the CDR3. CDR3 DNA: TGTGCCAGCAACCTGATGAGGACAGGGGGTGCAGAGACCCAGTACTTC. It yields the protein CASNLMRTGGAETQYF. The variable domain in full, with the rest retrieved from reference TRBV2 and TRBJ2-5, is EPEVTQTPSHQVTQMGQEVILRCVPISNHLYFYWYRQILGQKVEFLVSFYNNEISEKSEIFDDQFSVERPDGSNFTLKIRSTKLEDSAMYFCASNLMRTGGAETQYFGPGTRLLVL.

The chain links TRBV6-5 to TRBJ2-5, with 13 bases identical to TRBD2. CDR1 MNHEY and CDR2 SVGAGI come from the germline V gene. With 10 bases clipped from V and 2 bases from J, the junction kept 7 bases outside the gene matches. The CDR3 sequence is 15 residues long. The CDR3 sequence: CATRTSGGAQETQYF. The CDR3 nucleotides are TGTGCCACCAGGACTAGCGGGGGAGCTCAAGAGACCCAGTACTTC.

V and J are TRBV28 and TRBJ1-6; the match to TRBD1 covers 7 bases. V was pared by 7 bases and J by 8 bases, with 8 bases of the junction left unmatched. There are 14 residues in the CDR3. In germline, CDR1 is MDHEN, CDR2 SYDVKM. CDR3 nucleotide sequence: TGTGCCAGCATTCAGACAGGGTCCTATTCACCCCTCCACTTT. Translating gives CASIQTGSYSPLHF.

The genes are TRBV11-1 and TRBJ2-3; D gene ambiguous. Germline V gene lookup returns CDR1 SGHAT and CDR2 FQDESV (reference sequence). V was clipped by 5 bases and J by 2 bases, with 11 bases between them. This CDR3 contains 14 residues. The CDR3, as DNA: TGTGCCAGCAGCCGGATGGGCCTCACAGATACGCAGTATTTT. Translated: CASSRMGLTDTQYF.

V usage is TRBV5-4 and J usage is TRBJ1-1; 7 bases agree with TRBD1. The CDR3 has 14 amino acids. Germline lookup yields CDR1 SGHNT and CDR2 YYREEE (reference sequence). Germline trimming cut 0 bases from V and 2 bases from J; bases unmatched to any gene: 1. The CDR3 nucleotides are TGTGCCAGCAGCTTGGGGGACAGAAACACTGAAGCTTTCTTT. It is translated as CASSLGDRNTEAFF.

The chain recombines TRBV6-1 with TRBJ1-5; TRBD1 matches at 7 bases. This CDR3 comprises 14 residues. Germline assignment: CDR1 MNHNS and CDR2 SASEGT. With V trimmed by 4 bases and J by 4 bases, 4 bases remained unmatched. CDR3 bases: TGTGCCAGCAGTGCCCGGGACAGAAATCAGCCCCAGCATTTT. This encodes CASSARDRNQPQHF.

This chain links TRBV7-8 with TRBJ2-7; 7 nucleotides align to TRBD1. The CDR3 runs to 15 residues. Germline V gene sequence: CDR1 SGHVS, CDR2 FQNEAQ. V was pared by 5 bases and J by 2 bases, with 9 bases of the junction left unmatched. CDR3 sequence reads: CASSRRQGPAYEQYF. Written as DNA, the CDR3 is TGTGCCAGCAGCAGACGACAGGGTCCCGCCTACGAGCAGTACTTC.

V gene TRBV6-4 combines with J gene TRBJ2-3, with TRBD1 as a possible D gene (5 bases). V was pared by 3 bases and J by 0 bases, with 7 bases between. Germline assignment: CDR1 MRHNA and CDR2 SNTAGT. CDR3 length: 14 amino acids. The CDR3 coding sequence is TGTGCCAGCAGTGAAACAGGAAGCACAGATACGCAGTATTTT. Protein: CASSETGSTDTQYF.

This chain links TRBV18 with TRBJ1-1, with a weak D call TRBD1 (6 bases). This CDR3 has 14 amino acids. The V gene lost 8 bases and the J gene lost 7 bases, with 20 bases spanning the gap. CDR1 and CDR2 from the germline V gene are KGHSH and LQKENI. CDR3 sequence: CASTEGGAVVEAFF. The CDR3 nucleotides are TGTGCCAGCACCGAGGGGGGGGCGGTTGTTGAAGCTTTCTTT.

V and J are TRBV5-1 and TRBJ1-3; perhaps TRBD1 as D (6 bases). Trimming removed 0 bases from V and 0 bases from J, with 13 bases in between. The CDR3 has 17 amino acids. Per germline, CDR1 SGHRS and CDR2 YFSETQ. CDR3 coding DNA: TGCGCCAGCAGCTTGGTAGGGGGTCCCCTCTCTGGAAACACCATATATTTT. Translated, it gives CASSLVGGPLSGNTIYF.

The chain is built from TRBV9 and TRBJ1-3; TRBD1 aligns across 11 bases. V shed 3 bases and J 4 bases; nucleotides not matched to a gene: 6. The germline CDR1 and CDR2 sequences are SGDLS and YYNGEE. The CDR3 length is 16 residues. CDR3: CASSARGQGAGNTIYF. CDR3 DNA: TGTGCCAGCAGCGCGCGAGGACAGGGGGCGGGAAACACCATATATTTT. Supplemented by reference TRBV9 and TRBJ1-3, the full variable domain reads DSGVTQTPKHLITATGQRVTLRCSPRSGDLSVYWYQQSLDQGLQFLIQYYNGEERAKGNILERFSAQQFPDLHSELNLSSLELGDSALYFCASSARGQGAGNTIYFGEGSWLTVV.

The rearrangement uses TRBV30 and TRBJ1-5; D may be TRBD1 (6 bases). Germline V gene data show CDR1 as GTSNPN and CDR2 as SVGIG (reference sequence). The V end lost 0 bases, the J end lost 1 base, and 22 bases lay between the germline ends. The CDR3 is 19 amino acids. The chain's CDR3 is CAWSVGFAGAAESNQPQHF. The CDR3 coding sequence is TGTGCCTGGAGTGTGGGCTTTGCAGGGGCAGCCGAGAGCAATCAGCCCCAGCATTTT.

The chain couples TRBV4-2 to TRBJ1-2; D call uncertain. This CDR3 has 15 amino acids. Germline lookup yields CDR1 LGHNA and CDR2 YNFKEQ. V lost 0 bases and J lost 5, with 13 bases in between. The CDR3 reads CASSQDSGIYYGYTF. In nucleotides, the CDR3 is TGTGCCAGCAGCCAAGATTCGGGGATTTATTATGGCTACACCTTC.

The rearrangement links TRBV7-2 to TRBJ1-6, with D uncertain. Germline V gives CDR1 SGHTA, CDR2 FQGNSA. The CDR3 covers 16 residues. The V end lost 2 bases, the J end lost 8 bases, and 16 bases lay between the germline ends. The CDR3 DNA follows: TGTGCCAGCAGCTTAATCCCCTTTCGGCGGGATTCACCCCTCCACTTT. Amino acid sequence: CASSLIPFRRDSPLHF.

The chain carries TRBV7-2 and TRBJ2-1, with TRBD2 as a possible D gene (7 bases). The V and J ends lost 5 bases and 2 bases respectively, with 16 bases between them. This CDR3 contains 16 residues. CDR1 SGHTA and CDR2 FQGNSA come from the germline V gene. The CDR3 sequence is CASSRGGGATYNEQFF. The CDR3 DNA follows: TGTGCCAGCAGCCGAGGAGGGGGGGCAACCTACAATGAGCAGTTCTTC.

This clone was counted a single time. CDR3 amino acids: CASSGTGGWYTEAFF. Written as DNA, the CDR3 is TGTGCCAGCAGTGGGACAGGGGGCTGGTACACTGAAGCTTTCTTT. The V gene is TRBV25-1, the J gene TRBJ1-1, with 11 nucleotides matching TRBD1. Germline V gives CDR1 MGHDK, CDR2 SYGVNS. CDR3 size: 15 residues. After removal of 4 bases from V and 3 bases from J, the junction contained 4 bases not matched to a gene.

CDR3 sequence reads: CASRLDREVLSYTF. The CDR3, as DNA: TGTGCCAGCAGACTAGACAGGGAAGTCTTAAGCTACACCTTC. This chain joins TRBV7-3 and TRBJ1-2, with 7 bases that match TRBD1. Per germline, CDR1 SGHTA and CDR2 FQGTGA. This CDR3 region has 14 residues. V shed 6 bases and J 9 bases; nucleotides not matched to a gene: 13.

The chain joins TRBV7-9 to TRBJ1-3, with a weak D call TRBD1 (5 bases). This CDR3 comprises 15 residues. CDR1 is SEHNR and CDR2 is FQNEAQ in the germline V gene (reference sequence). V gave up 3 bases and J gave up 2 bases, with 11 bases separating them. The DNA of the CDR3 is TGTGCCAGCAGCTTGTCTTGGGGGGCTGGAAACACCATATATTTT. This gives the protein CASSLSWGAGNTIYF.

CDR3 protein: CASSYGSGSEQYF. The CDR3 nucleotides read TGTGCCAGCAGTTACGGAAGCGGCAGCGAGCAGTACTTC. The chain carries TRBV6-6 and TRBJ2-7, with D maybe TRBD2 (5 bases). This CDR3 spans 13 amino acids. V was pared by 2 bases and J by 6 bases, with 11 bases between. Germline values: CDR1 MNHNY, CDR2 SVGAGI (reference sequence).

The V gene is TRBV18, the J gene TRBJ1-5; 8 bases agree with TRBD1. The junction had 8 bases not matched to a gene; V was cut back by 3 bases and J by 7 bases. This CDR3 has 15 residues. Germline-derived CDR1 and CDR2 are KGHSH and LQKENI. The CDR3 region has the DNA TGTGCCAGCTCACCGGCCCAGGGGGCTGGGCAGCCCCAGCATTTT. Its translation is CASSPAQGAGQPQHF.

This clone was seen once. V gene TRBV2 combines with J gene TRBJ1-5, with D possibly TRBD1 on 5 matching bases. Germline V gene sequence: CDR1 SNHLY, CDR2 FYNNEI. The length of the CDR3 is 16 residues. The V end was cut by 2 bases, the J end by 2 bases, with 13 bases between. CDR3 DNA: TGTGCCAGCAGTGAACAGGGAGGGGTGCGCAATCAGCCCCAGCATTTT. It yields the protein CASSEQGGVRNQPQHF.

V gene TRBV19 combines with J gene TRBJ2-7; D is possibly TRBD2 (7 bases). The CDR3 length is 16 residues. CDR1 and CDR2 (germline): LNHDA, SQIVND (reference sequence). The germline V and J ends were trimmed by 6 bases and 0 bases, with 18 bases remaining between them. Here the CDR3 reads CASRGSGTKTSYEQYF. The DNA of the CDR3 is TGTGCCAGTAGGGGAAGCGGGACAAAGACCTCCTACGAGCAGTACTTC.

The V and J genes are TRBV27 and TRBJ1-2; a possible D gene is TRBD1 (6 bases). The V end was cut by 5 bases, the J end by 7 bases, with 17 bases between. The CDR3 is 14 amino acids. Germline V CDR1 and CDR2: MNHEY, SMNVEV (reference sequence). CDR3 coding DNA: TGTGCCAGCAGTCGGGGCGGGGGCTTTGGTGGCTACACCTTC. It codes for CASSRGGGFGGYTF.